The present T cell receptor (beta chain) was sequenced within a study of cytomegalovirus exposure and HLA in healthy donors. With regard to this clone: Sequence at one end of the junction differs from germline and may be a read error.

The PCR contained 60 Vbeta and 13 Jbeta primers. Profiled with immunoSEQ multiplex PCR; TCRdb holds only in-frame clones, not every one. The sample includes about 130,000 clones, around 80% of them seen just once. Germline lookup yields CDR1 PRHDT and CDR2 FYEKMQ (reference sequence). The CDR3 contains 13 residues. Sequenced sample: PBMCs. The sequence was collected from a woman aged 45-65 years in good health and CMV-seronegative. V is TRBV13 and J is TRBJ1-2; TRBD1 agrees at 7 bases. The CDR3, as DNA: TGTGCCAGCAGCTCCTCGGACAGGACCCCCCCGGTCTTC. Amino acid sequence: CASSSSDRTPPVF.